This is a list of T cell receptor beta chains from one sample in a study of T-cell reconstitution after alpha-beta-depleted transplantation in children. TCRdb re-derived calls from the PCR reads in MiXCR, one entry per CDR3 protein. This sample yields 490,000 or so distinct CDR3 sequences, of which roughly an eighth are seen a single time; about 5% belongs to the top ten. Sample: PBMCs from the stem cell graft donor, taken from the stem cell graft. All receptors derive from a human donor who donated a stem cell graft to a child with combined immunodeficiency. The conserved cysteine and the conserved F or W are not part of the CDR3 here.

cdr3_aa: AISGDPGTQY
v_call: TRBV10-3
j_call: TRBJ2-3

cdr3_aa: ASTSTGPDGTQY
v_call: TRBV12-3/TRBV12-4
j_call: TRBJ2-3

cdr3_aa: ASSDLDNEQF
v_call: TRBV5-5
j_call: TRBJ2-1

cdr3_aa: ASSFVNIHNEQY
v_call: TRBV12-3/TRBV12-4
j_call: TRBJ2-7

cdr3_aa: ASSQEIQGVAEAF
v_call: TRBV3-1
j_call: TRBJ1-1

cdr3_aa: ASSRLAGGPDTGELF
v_call: TRBV4-3
j_call: TRBJ2-2

cdr3_aa: ASSFELLAGGRETQY
v_call: TRBV12-3/TRBV12-4
j_call: TRBJ2-5

cdr3_aa: ASSFLLAGNEQY
v_call: TRBV7-8
j_call: TRBJ2-7

cdr3_aa: SGGRNTEAF
v_call: TRBV29-1
j_call: TRBJ1-1

cdr3_aa: ASSGDRLNTEAF
v_call: TRBV2
j_call: TRBJ1-1

cdr3_aa: ASSPHLGLAGGEETQY
v_call: TRBV6-2/TRBV6-3
j_call: TRBJ2-5

cdr3_aa: ASSVGNRDRGPGEQF
v_call: TRBV9
j_call: TRBJ2-1

cdr3_aa: ASSEYNPLGHYEQY
v_call: TRBV25-1
j_call: TRBJ2-7

cdr3_aa: ASSPALGLVPYNEQF
v_call: TRBV6-1
j_call: TRBJ2-1

cdr3_aa: ASSISSLWTGQETQY
v_call: TRBV7-9
j_call: TRBJ2-5

cdr3_aa: ASSPWTSGRGEQF
v_call: TRBV6-1
j_call: TRBJ2-1

cdr3_aa: SARSGTGGDYNEQF
v_call: TRBV20-1
j_call: TRBJ2-1

cdr3_aa: SARDVEPRLTPTDTQY
v_call: TRBV20-1
j_call: TRBJ2-3

cdr3_aa: ASSFGLAGGTGELF
v_call: TRBV5-1
j_call: TRBJ2-2

cdr3_aa: ATSDRAGTGSYEQY
v_call: TRBV24-1
j_call: TRBJ2-7

cdr3_aa: ASSQEPAGGYEQY
v_call: TRBV4-3
j_call: TRBJ2-7

cdr3_aa: ASSPIDAGDVAEAF
v_call: TRBV4-3
j_call: TRBJ1-1

cdr3_aa: ASRAWGEKEQF
v_call: TRBV27
j_call: TRBJ2-1

cdr3_aa: ASSEGRVNTEAF
v_call: TRBV6-1
j_call: TRBJ1-1

cdr3_aa: ASRFPFGAGDTDTQY
v_call: TRBV7-2
j_call: TRBJ2-3

cdr3_aa: ASSLWPGGDEAF
v_call: TRBV5-1
j_call: TRBJ1-1

cdr3_aa: ASSGIGQGYEQY
v_call: TRBV5-6
j_call: TRBJ2-7

cdr3_aa: ASSPLGQHEQF
v_call: TRBV7-9
j_call: TRBJ2-1

cdr3_aa: ASSFDSANDEQY
v_call: TRBV12-3/TRBV12-4
j_call: TRBJ2-7

cdr3_aa: ASSYLAGANQETQY
v_call: TRBV6-5
j_call: TRBJ2-5

cdr3_aa: SAPVGGRTINSPLH
v_call: TRBV20-1
j_call: TRBJ1-6

cdr3_aa: ASSRGLAESYEQY
v_call: TRBV11-1
j_call: TRBJ2-7

cdr3_aa: ASSVQGRDTQY
v_call: TRBV12-3/TRBV12-4
j_call: TRBJ2-3

cdr3_aa: SARDGANSYEQY
v_call: TRBV20-1
j_call: TRBJ2-7

cdr3_aa: ASSIGLEAF
v_call: TRBV13
j_call: TRBJ1-1

cdr3_aa: ASSLAPGTQY
v_call: TRBV7-2
j_call: TRBJ2-3

cdr3_aa: ASSLGTTSRQETQY
v_call: TRBV5-1
j_call: TRBJ2-5

cdr3_aa: ASSLGPRRTYEQY
v_call: TRBV11-3
j_call: TRBJ2-7

cdr3_aa: ASSYDSPAPLH
v_call: TRBV12-3/TRBV12-4
j_call: TRBJ1-6

cdr3_aa: ASSFGAGGNYEQY
v_call: TRBV5-1
j_call: TRBJ2-7

cdr3_aa: ASSLGTGGFQPQH
v_call: TRBV27
j_call: TRBJ1-5

cdr3_aa: ASSQGADQPQH
v_call: TRBV3-1
j_call: TRBJ1-5

cdr3_aa: SARDPGRRTGTDTQY
v_call: TRBV20-1
j_call: TRBJ2-3

cdr3_aa: SARDQLAASYEQY
v_call: TRBV20-1
j_call: TRBJ2-7

cdr3_aa: SARVLAPGVSTDTQY
v_call: TRBV20-1
j_call: TRBJ2-3

cdr3_aa: ASSPGTSGSGQF
v_call: TRBV27
j_call: TRBJ2-1

cdr3_aa: ASSPWRSYEQY
v_call: TRBV7-2
j_call: TRBJ2-7

cdr3_aa: SARDNTREGVYEQY
v_call: TRBV20-1
j_call: TRBJ2-7

cdr3_aa: SARKVGGSNQPQH
v_call: TRBV20-1
j_call: TRBJ1-5

cdr3_aa: ASSQGDVAGGAYNEQF
v_call: TRBV4-2
j_call: TRBJ2-1

cdr3_aa: ASSPTPRGGGSNQPQH
v_call: TRBV27
j_call: TRBJ1-5

cdr3_aa: SANEGYNEQF
v_call: TRBV29-1
j_call: TRBJ2-1

cdr3_aa: ASSENGQETQY
v_call: TRBV2
j_call: TRBJ2-5

cdr3_aa: ASSWRAWKETQY
v_call: TRBV5-1
j_call: TRBJ2-5

cdr3_aa: SVEEETGGYEQY
v_call: TRBV29-1
j_call: TRBJ2-7

cdr3_aa: ASRPLRAEAF
v_call: TRBV2
j_call: TRBJ1-1

cdr3_aa: ASSPANLGEQY
v_call: TRBV7-2
j_call: TRBJ2-7

cdr3_aa: SARIGTSGRGSSYNEQF
v_call: TRBV20-1
j_call: TRBJ2-1

cdr3_aa: SVRGLGANVLT
v_call: TRBV29-1
j_call: TRBJ2-6

cdr3_aa: SAIKGTDLSTDTQY
v_call: TRBV20-1
j_call: TRBJ2-3